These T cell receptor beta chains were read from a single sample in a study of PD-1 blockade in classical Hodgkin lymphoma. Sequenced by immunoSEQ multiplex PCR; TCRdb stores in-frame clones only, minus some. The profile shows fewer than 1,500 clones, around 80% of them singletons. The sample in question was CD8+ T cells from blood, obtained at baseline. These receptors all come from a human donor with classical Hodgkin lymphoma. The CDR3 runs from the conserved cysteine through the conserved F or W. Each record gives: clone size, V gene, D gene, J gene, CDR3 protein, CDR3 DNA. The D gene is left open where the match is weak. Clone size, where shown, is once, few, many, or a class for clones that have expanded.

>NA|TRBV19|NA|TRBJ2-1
CASSIDSYRDDEQFF
TGTGCCAGTAGTATAGATTCGTACAGGGACGATGAGCAGTTCTTC
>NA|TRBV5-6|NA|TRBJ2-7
CASSASGSSYEQYF
TGTGCCAGCAGCGCCTCAGGGTCGTCCTACGAGCAGTACTTC
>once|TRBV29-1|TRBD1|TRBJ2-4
CSVAPRDRLNIQYF
TGCAGCGTTGCCCCCCGGGACAGGTTAAACATTCAGTACTTC
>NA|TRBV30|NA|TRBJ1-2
CAWIDGSYGYTF
TGTGCCTGGATTGACGGCTCCTATGGCTACACCTTC
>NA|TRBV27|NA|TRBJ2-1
CASRSGANEQFF
TGTGCCAGCAGATCGGGGGCTAATGAGCAGTTCTTC
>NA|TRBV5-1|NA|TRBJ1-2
CASSSGNLRDILTAGYTF
TGCGCCAGCAGCTCCGGGAATCTCCGGGACATCCTAACCGCGGGCTACACCTTC
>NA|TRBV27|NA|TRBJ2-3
CASSLSRREWEYTDTQYF
TGTGCCAGCAGTTTGTCCCGGAGGGAGTGGGAGTACACAGATACGCAGTATTTT
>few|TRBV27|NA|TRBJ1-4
CASSSSLGGNEKLFF
TGTGCCAGCAGTTCCTCCTTAGGTGGGAATGAAAAACTGTTTTTT
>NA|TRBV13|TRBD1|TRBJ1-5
CASSSSGTGPQPQHF
TGTGCCAGCAGCTCATCCGGGACAGGGCCACAGCCCCAGCATTTT
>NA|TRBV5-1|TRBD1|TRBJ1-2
CASSSPQDWTGGDPNGYTF
TGCGCCAGCAGCTCCCCCCAAGACTGGACAGGGGGGGACCCTAATGGCTACACCTTC
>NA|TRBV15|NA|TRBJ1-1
CATSRDGPVREAFF
TGTGCCACCAGCAGAGATGGCCCCGTAAGAGAAGCTTTCTTT
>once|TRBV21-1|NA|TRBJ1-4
CASSDRTGPNEKLFF
TGTGCCAGCAGCGATAGGACAGGGCCTAATGAAAAACTGTTTTTT
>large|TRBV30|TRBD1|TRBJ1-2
CAWCPPGQGPYGYTF
TGTGCCTGGTGCCCACCGGGACAGGGACCCTATGGCTACACCTTC
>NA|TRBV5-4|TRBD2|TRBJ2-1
CASTSLAGENNEQFF
TGTGCCAGCACCTCACTAGCGGGTGAAAACAATGAGCAGTTCTTC
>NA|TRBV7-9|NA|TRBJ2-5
CASSLVGKETQYF
TGTGCCAGCAGCTTAGTTGGAAAAGAGACCCAGTACTTC
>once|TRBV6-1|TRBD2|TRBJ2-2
CASMGGVSGELFF
TGTGCCAGCATGGGGGGGGTCTCCGGGGAGCTGTTTTTT
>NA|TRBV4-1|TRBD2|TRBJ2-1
CASSQIKAGRPYNEQFF
TGCGCCAGCAGCCAGATCAAAGCGGGGCGCCCCTACAATGAGCAGTTCTTC
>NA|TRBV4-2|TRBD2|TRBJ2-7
CASSQDENGGADEQYF
TGTGCCAGCAGCCAAGATGAGAACGGGGGGGCCGACGAGCAGTACTTC
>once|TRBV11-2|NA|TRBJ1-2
CASSLGRDHYGYTF
TGTGCCAGCAGCTTAGGAAGGGACCACTATGGCTACACCTTC
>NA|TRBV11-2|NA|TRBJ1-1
CASSLVREVGTEAFF
TGTGCCAGCAGCTTAGTCAGGGAGGTAGGAACTGAAGCTTTCTTT
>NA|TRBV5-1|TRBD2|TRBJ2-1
CASRRGTWSSYNEQFF
TGCGCCAGCAGGCGGGGGACCTGGAGCTCCTACAATGAGCAGTTCTTC
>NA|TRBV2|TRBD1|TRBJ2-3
CASSTTGGALDTQYF
TGTGCCAGCAGTACAACAGGGGGCGCGTTAGATACGCAGTATTTT
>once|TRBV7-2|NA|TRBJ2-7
CASSLREVYEQYF
TGTGCCAGCAGCTTAAGGGAGGTCTACGAGCAGTACTTC
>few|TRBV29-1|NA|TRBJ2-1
CSVEVYLARIDNEQFF
TGCAGCGTTGAGGTTTATTTGGCACGGATTGACAATGAGCAGTTCTTC
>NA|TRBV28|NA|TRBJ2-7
CASSFPARGYEQYF
TGTGCCAGCAGTTTTCCGGCCAGAGGATACGAGCAGTACTTC
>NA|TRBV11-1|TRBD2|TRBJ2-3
CASSPGTSSVDTQYF
TGTGCCAGCAGCCCCGGGACTAGCTCGGTAGATACGCAGTATTTT
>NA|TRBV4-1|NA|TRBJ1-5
CASSQDGYQPQHF
TGCGCCAGCAGCCAAGATGGTTACCAGCCCCAGCATTTT
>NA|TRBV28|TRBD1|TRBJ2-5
CASRLPGGQGAETQYF
TGTGCCAGCAGGCTCCCCGGGGGACAGGGTGCGGAGACCCAGTACTTC